This passage covers 13 T cell receptor beta chains from one sample sequenced in a study of T-cell reconstitution after alpha-beta-depleted transplantation in children. The TCRbeta library incorporated unique molecular identifiers. Each CDR3 protein is one row after TCRdb ran MiXCR on the PCR reads. The sample records hundreds of thousands of distinct CDR3 sequences, around 16% being singletons. The specimen comprised PBMCs, mostly from graft donor cells, sampled 360 days after TCRalphabeta/CD19-depleted stem cell transplant. The receptor source for this set is a boy younger than two who had a stem cell transplant for Wiskott-Aldrich syndrome, so the T cells may come from the graft donor.

The chain has TRBV5-1 and TRBJ2-1; D is possibly TRBD1 or TRBD2 (5 bases each). Trimming took off 1 base at V and 0 bases at J, with 11 bases between the two ends. CDR3 length: 16 amino acids. Germline CDR1 is SGHRS and CDR2 is YFSETQ. The CDR3 here is CASSLFPGSSYNEQFF. In DNA, the CDR3 is TGCGCCAGCAGCTTGTTTCCAGGGAGCTCCTACAATGAGCAGTTCTTC.

The V call is TRBV6-5, the J call TRBJ2-3, with D hard to call. The germline CDR1 and CDR2 sequences are MNHEY and SVGAGI. V lost 2 bases to trimming and J lost 2 bases, with 5 bases between them. The CDR3 covers 13 residues. The CDR3: CASSYRFTDTQYF. CDR3 in DNA: TGTGCCAGCAGTTACCGGTTCACAGATACGCAGTATTTT.

This clonotype was counted at least ten times. The chain has TRBV3-1 and TRBJ2-3; D is perhaps TRBD1 or TRBD2 (5 bases each). V gave up 4 bases and J gave up 1 base, with 12 bases separating them. The CDR3 spans 15 residues. Germline loops: CDR1 LGHDT, CDR2 YNNKEL (reference sequence). CDR3 amino acids: CASSRLLGGTDTQYF. For the CDR3, the DNA is TGTGCCAGCAGCCGCCTCTTGGGGGGCACAGATACGCAGTATTTT.

CDR3 sequence: CASSPVWGGVFVNTQYF. CDR3 nucleotide sequence: TGTGCCAGCAGCCCAGTTTGGGGGGGGGTTTTTGTGAATACGCAGTATTTT. The chain employs TRBV7-2 and TRBJ2-3; TRBD2 matches 7 bases. The CDR3 length is 17 residues. V shed 5 bases, J shed 7 bases, and the junction held 18 bases outside the gene matches. CDR1 is SGHTA, CDR2 FQGNSA, per germline.

This clonotype appeared a few times. The CDR3: CASSQLGHTGELFF. In DNA form, the CDR3 reads TGTGCCAGCAGCCAGTTGGGCCACACCGGGGAGCTGTTTTTT. V and J are TRBV3-1 and TRBJ2-2; no firm D call. Germline V CDR1 and CDR2: LGHDT, YNNKEL (reference sequence). The CDR3 totals 14 residues. Deletions cut 3 bases from V and 3 bases from J, with 8 bases between. Full variable domain (rest looked up from reference TRBV3-1 and TRBJ2-2): DTAVSQTPKYLVTQMGNDKSIKCEQNLGHDTMYWYKQDSKKFLKIMFSYNNKELIINETVPNRFSPKSPDKAHLNLHINSLELGDSAVYFCASSQLGHTGELFFGEGSRLTVL.

The chain has TRBV6-5 and TRBJ2-5; 9 bases match TRBD1. The germline gives CDR1 MNHEY, CDR2 SVGAGI. V gave up 1 base and J gave up 6 bases; unmatched junction bases: 6. CDR3 size: 15 residues. CDR3 in amino acids: CASSYLDRGLQTQYF. CDR3 in DNA: TGTGCCAGCAGTTACTTGGACAGGGGTTTGCAGACCCAGTACTTC.

The sample holds a few counts of this clonotype. The J gene is TRBJ2-3, the V gene TRBV2, with 10 bases fitting TRBD2. CDR3 length: 17 amino acids. Trimming took 0 bases from V and 2 from J; bases not matched to a gene: 5. The germline V gene has CDR1 SNHLY and CDR2 FYNNEI. The CDR3 loop reads CASSEAPGLAYTDTQYF. The CDR3 DNA follows: TGTGCCAGCAGTGAAGCCCCGGGACTAGCGTACACAGATACGCAGTATTTT.

This clonotype was seen a handful of times. This chain uses TRBV3-1 with TRBJ1-2, with D unclear. The CDR3 totals 11 residues. Germline V CDR1 and CDR2: LGHDT, YNNKEL (reference sequence). The V and J ends lost 1 base and 5 bases respectively, with 2 bases between them. The DNA of the CDR3 is TGTGCCAGCAGCCAAGCATATGGCTACACCTTC. As protein: CASSQAYGYTF.

The chain has TRBV24-1 and TRBJ2-2, with D perhaps matching TRBD2 (6 bases). CDR1 is KGHDR, CDR2 SFDVKD, per germline. The CDR3 has 15 residues. V lost 2 bases and J 4 bases, leaving 10 bases between the germline ends. The CDR3 region is CATSDWRGSTGELFF. Written as DNA, the CDR3 is TGTGCCACCAGTGATTGGAGGGGTAGCACCGGGGAGCTGTTTTTT.

This clonotype showed up just a few times. V is TRBV5-1 and J is TRBJ2-2; possible D gene TRBD1, 6 bases. The CDR3 is made up of 16 amino acids. CDR1 and CDR2 from the germline V gene are SGHRS and YFSETQ. Trimming cost V 4 bases and J 2 bases, with 15 bases left between them. CDR3 protein: CASSRFRDTNTGELFF. For the CDR3, the DNA is TGCGCCAGCAGCCGCTTCCGGGACACAAACACCGGGGAGCTGTTTTTT.

The sample holds a few counts of this clonotype. The CDR3 DNA sequence: TGCAGTGCTAGAGATCCGGCAGGGGACCCTCGCACCCCCGAGCAGTACTTC. This translates into CSARDPAGDPRTPEQYF. The chain recombines TRBV20-1 with TRBJ2-7; maybe TRBD1 (6 bases). Germline CDR1 reads DFQATT; CDR2 reads SNEGSKA (reference sequence). V gave up 0 bases and J gave up 6 bases, with 24 bases separating them. The CDR3 is 17 residues long.

There are a few counts of this clonotype. V gene TRBV20-1 combines with J gene TRBJ2-2; D uncertain. The CDR3 has 14 residues. V dropped 3 bases and J dropped 7 bases, with 15 bases sitting between them. Germline-derived CDR1 and CDR2 are DFQATT and SNEGSKA (reference sequence). This CDR3 reads CSASQVWTDGELFF. Here the CDR3 DNA reads TGCAGTGCTAGTCAGGTGTGGACGGACGGGGAGCTGTTTTTT.

This clonotype was detected a few times. The gene calls are TRBV5-1 and TRBJ1-2; possibly TRBD1 for D (5 bases). The CDR3 contains 13 residues. The V end was cut by 8 bases, the J end by 3 bases, with 14 bases between. The germline V gene encodes CDR1 SGHRS and CDR2 YFSETQ. CDR3 amino acids: CASRTRADYGYTF. The CDR3 coding sequence is TGCGCCAGTAGAACCAGGGCGGACTATGGCTACACCTTC.